This TCR beta chain was obtained from a study of blood T cell repertoires in COVID-19. Study at large: The samples span acute and convalescent COVID-19 from the United States, Italy and Spain. In each case, the material was cDNA or gDNA derived from T cells, B-cell-depleted T cells, or PBMCs.

Original methodology: The authors estimated nucleated cell counts from reference gene primer amplification. The table came from immunoSEQ multiplex PCR; TCRdb's copy has only in-frame clones and leaves some out. V, J and clone size derive from that table, while D and trimming were established from the DNA sequence. The data contain some 150,000 clones, over 65% of them seen just once; the ten biggest clones take up roughly 4.5%. Germline V lookup: CDR1 LNHDA, CDR2 SQIVND (reference sequence). V was pared by 5 bases and J by 4 bases, with 11 bases between. This CDR3 spans 13 amino acids. This TCR came from a human donor in a cohort sampled during active COVID-19. Sequencing was done on a sample of peripheral blood. The V call is TRBV19, the J call TRBJ2-5; D is perhaps TRBD1 (6 bases). The CDR3 here is CASSLQGSETQYF. DNA of the CDR3: TGTGCCAGTAGTTTACAGGGTTCAGAGACCCAGTACTTC.